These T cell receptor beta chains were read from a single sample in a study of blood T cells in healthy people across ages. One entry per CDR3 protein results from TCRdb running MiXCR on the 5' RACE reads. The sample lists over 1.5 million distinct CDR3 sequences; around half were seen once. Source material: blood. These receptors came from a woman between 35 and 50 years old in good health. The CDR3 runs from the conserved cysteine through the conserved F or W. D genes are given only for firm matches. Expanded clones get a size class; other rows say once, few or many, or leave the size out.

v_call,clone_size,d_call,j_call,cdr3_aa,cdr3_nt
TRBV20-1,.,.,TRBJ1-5,CSAMVEDSNQPQHF,TGCAGTGCTATGGTGGAGGATAGCAATCAGCCCCAGCATTTT
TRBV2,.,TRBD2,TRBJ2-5,CASSERMKSSGGQETQYF,TGTGCCAGCAGTGAACGCATGAAGTCTAGCGGGGGCCAAGAGACCCAGTACTTT
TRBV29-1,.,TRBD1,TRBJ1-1,CSGPGTANTEAFF,TGCAGCGGCCCCGGGACAGCGAACACTGAAGCTTTCTTT
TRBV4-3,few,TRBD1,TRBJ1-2,CASSQEARGRYGYTF,TGCGCCAGCAGCCAAGAGGCCAGGGGGCGTTATGGCTACACCTTC
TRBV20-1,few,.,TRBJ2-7,CSARPRRGGTYEQYF,TGCAGTGCTAGACCCCGTCGTGGGGGAACCTACGAGCAGTACTTC
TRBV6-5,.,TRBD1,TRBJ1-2,CASRQKGAGGYTF,TGTGCCAGCAGGCAGAAGGGGGCGGGGGGCTACACCTTC
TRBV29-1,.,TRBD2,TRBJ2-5,CSAKDRTSGVVKTQYF,TGCAGCGCAAAGGACAGGACTAGCGGGGTTGTAAAGACCCAGTACTTC
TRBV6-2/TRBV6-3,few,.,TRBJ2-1,CASSYLQHSYSYNEQFF,TGTGCCAGCAGTTACCTCCAACATAGTTACTCCTACAATGAGCAGTTCTTC
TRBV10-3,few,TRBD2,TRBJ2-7,CAISVTSGTYEQYF,TGTGCCATCAGTGTAACTAGCGGGACCTACGAGCAGTACTTC
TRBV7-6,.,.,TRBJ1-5,CASSLAANNQPQHF,TGTGCCAGCAGCTTAGCAGCCAACAATCAGCCCCAGCATTTT
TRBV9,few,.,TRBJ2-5,CASSPTHGGTETQYF,TGTGCCAGCAGCCCAACCCATGGTGGTACAGAGACCCAGTACTTC
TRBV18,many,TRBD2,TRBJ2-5,CASSRTSGVQETQYF,TGTGCCAGCAGCAGGACTAGCGGGGTCCAAGAGACCCAGTACTTC
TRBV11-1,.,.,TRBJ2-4,CASSQHGREAKNIQYF,TGTGCCAGCAGCCAACACGGCCGGGAAGCCAAAAACATTCAGTACTTC
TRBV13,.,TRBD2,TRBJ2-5,CASSSPRTSGGETQYF,TGTGCCAGCAGCTCTCCTCGGACTAGCGGAGGAGAGACCCAGTACTTC
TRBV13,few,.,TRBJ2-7,CASSLVATGHSYEQYF,TGTGCCAGCAGCTTAGTGGCGACAGGACACTCCTACGAGCAGTACTTC
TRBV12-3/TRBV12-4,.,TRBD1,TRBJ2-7,CVSRSTGVLEQYF,TGTGTCAGCAGATCCACAGGGGTACTCGAGCAGTACTTC
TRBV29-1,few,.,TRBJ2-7,CSVDIGRSGYEQYF,TGCAGCGTTGACATAGGTCGGTCGGGCTACGAGCAGTACTTC
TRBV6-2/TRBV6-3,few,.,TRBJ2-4,CASGTGVAKNIQYF,TGTGCCAGCGGAACGGGGGTAGCCAAAAACATTCAGTACTTC
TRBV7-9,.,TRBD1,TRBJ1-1,CASSLVRGQGTEAFF,TGTGCCAGCAGCTTAGTCCGGGGACAGGGGACTGAAGCTTTCTTT
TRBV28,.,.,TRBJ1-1,CASRSGQTNTEAFF,TGTGCCAGCAGATCAGGACAGACGAACACTGAAGCTTTCTTT
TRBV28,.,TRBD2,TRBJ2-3,CASSLSRGGPTFTDTQYF,TGTGCCAGCAGTTTAAGCCGCGGGGGGCCGACCTTCACAGATACGCAGTATTTT
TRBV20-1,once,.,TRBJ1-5,CSASGRQFSNQPQHF,TGCAGTGCTAGTGGCCGACAGTTTAGCAATCAGCCCCAGCATTTT
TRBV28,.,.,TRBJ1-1,CASTQRGKDEAFF,TGTGCCAGCACCCAACGCGGGAAGGATGAAGCTTTCTTT
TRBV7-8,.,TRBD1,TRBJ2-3,CASSRRDRGKLTGSTDTQYF,TGTGCCAGCAGCAGACGGGACAGGGGGAAGTTAACTGGGAGCACAGATACGCAGTATTTT
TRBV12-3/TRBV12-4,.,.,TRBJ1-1,CASSFYRTASAEAFF,TGTGCCAGCAGTTTTTATCGGACAGCTTCCGCTGAAGCTTTCTTT
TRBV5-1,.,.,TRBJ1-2,CASREARVQDGYTF,TGCGCCAGCAGGGAGGCTAGGGTGCAGGATGGCTACACCTTC